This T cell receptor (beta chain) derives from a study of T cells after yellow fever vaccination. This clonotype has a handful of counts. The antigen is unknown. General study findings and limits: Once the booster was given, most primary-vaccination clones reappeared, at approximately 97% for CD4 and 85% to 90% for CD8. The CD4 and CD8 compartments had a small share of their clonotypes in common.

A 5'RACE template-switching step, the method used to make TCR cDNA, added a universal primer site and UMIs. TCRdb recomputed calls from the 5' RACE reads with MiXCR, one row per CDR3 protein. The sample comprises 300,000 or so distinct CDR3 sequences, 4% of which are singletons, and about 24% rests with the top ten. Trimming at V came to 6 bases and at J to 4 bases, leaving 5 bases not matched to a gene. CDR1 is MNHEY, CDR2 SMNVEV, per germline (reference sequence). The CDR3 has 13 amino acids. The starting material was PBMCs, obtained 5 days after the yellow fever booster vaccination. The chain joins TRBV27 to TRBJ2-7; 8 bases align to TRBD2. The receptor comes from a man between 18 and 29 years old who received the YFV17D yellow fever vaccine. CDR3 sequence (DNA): TGTGCCAGCAGCGGGGGGGCATTTTACGAGCAGTACTTC. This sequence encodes CASSGGAFYEQYF.